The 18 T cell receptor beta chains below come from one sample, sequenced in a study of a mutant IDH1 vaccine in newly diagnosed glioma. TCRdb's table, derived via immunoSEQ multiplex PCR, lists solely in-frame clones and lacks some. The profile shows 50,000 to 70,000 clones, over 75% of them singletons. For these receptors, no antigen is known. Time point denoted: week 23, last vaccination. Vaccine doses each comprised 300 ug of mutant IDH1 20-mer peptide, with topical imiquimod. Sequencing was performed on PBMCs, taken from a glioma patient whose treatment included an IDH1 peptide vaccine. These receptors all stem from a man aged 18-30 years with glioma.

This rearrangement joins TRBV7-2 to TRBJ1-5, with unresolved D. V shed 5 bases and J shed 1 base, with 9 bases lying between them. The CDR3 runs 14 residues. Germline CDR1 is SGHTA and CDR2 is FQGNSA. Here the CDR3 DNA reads TGTGCCAGCAGCGTCTGGGAAAGCAATCAGCCCCAGCATTTT. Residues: CASSVWESNQPQHF.

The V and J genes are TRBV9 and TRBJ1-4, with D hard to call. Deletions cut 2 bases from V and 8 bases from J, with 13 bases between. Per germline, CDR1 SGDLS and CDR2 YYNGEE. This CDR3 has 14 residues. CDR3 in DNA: TGTGCCAGCAGCGTCTCCGGGATGAACGAAAAACTGTTTTTT. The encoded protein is CASSVSGMNEKLFF.

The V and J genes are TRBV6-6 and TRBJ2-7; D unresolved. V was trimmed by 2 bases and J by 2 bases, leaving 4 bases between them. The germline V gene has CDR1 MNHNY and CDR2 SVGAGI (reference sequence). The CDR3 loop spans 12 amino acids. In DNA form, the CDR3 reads TGTGCCAGCAGTTACGGGACCTACGAGCAGTACTTC. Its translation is CASSYGTYEQYF.

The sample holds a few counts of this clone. CDR3 loop: CAWSANLMSGEAFF. CDR3 coding DNA: TGTGCCTGGAGTGCCAACCTAATGTCCGGTGAAGCTTTCTTT. The rearrangement links TRBV30 to TRBJ1-1; D is uncertain. The CDR3 totals 14 residues. The germline V and J ends were trimmed by 1 base and 7 bases, with 16 bases remaining between them. Per germline, CDR1 GTSNPN and CDR2 SVGIG (reference sequence).

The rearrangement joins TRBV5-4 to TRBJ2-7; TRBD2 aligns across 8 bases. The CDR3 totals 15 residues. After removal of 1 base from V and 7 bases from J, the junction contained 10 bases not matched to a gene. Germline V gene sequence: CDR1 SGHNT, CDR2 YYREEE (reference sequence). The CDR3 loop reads CASSLRGGGPVEQYF. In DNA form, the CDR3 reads TGTGCCAGCAGCTTGAGGGGCGGGGGGCCAGTGGAGCAGTACTTC.

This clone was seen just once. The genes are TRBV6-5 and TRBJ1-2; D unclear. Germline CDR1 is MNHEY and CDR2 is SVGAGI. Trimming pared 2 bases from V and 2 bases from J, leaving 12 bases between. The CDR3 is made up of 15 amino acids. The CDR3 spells CASSYIGPRNYGYTF. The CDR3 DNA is TGTGCCAGCAGTTACATCGGACCGAGGAACTATGGCTACACCTTC.

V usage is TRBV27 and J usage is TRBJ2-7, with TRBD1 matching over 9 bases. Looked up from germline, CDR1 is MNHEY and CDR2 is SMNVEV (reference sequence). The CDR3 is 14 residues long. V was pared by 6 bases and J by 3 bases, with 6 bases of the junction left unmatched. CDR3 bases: TGTGCCAGCAGCCGTACAGGGGGCGGCTACGAGCAGTACTTC. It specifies CASSRTGGGYEQYF.

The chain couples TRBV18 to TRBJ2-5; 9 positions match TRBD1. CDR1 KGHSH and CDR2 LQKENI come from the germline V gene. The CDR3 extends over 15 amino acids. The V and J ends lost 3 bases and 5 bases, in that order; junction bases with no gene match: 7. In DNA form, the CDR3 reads TGTGCCAGCTCACCGGGACAGGGATCTTGGGAGACCCAGTACTTC. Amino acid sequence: CASSPGQGSWETQYF.

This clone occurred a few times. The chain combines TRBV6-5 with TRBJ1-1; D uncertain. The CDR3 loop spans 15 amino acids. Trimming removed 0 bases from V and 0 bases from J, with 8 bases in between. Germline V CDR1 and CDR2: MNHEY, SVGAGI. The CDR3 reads CASSYSNRLNTEAFF. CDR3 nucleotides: TGTGCCAGCAGTTACTCGAATCGGCTGAACACTGAAGCTTTCTTT.

The CDR3 region has the DNA TGTGCCAGCAGCTTAGGAGGCAACAATCAGCCCCAGCATTTT. As protein: CASSLGGNNQPQHF. The chain is built from TRBV7-9 and TRBJ1-5; no reliable D call. In germline, CDR1 is SEHNR, CDR2 FQNEAQ (reference sequence). Trimming pared 1 base from V and 3 bases from J, leaving 7 bases between. This CDR3 region has 14 residues.

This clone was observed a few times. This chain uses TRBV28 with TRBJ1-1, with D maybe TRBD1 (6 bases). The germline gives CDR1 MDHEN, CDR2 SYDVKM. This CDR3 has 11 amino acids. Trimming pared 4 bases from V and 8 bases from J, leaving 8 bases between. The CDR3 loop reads CASSWTVEAFF. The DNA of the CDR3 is TGTGCCAGCAGTTGGACAGTGGAAGCTTTCTTT.

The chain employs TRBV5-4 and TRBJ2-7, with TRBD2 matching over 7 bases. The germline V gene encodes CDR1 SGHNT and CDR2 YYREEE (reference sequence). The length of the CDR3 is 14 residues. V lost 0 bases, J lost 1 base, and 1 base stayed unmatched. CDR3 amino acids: CASSLVGGSYEQYF. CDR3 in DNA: TGTGCCAGCAGCTTGGTGGGGGGGTCCTACGAGCAGTACTTC.

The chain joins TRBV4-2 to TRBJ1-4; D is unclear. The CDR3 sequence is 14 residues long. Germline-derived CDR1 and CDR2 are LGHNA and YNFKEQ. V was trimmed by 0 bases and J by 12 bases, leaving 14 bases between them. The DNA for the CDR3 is TGTGCCAGCAGCCAAGATCGGGGTTGGACGGAACTGTTTTTT. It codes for CASSQDRGWTELFF.

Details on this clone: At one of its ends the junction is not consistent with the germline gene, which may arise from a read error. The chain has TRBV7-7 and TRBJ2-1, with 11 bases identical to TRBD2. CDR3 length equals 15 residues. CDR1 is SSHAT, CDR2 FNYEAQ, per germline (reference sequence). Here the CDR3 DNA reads TGTGCTAGCAGCTTAAATAGCGGGGGGGCCGATGAGCAGTTCTTC. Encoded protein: CASSLNSGGADEQFF. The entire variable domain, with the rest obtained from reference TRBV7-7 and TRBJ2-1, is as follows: GAGVSQSPRYKVTKRGQDVTLRCDPISSHATLYWYQQALGQGPEFLTYFNYEAQPDKSGLPSDRFSAERPEGSISTLTIQRTEQRDSAMYRCASSLNSGGADEQFFGPGTRLTVL.

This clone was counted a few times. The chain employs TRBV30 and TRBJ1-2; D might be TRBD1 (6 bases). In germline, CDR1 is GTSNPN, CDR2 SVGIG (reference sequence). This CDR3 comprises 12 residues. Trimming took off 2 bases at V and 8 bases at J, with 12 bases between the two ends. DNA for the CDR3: TGTGCCTGGAGTTTCTACAGGGAGGGCTACACCTTC. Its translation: CAWSFYREGYTF.

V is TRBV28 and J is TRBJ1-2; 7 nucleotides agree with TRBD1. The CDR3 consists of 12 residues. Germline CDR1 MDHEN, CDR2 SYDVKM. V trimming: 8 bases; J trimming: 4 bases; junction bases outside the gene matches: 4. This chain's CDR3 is CASGGTAYGYTF. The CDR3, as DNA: TGTGCCAGCGGAGGGACAGCCTATGGCTACACCTTC.

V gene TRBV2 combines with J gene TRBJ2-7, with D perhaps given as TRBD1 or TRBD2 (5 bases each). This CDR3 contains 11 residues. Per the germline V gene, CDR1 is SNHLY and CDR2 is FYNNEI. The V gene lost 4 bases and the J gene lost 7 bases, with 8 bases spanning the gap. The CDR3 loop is CASSGDGEQYF. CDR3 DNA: TGTGCCAGCAGTGGGGACGGGGAGCAGTACTTC.

CDR3 bases: TGCAGCGTTGCGGGAGCCTCGAACACCGGGGAGCTGTTTTTT. This codes for CSVAGASNTGELFF. The chain recombines TRBV29-1 with TRBJ2-2, with D possibly matching TRBD2 (6 bases). This CDR3 has 14 amino acids. The V end was cut by 4 bases, the J end by 0 bases, with 9 bases between. Looked up from germline, CDR1 is SQVTM and CDR2 is ANQGSEA.